This TCR beta chain was profiled in a study of T cell changes during pregnancy in multiple sclerosis. This clone appeared a single time. Libraries were prepared by immunoSEQ multiplex PCR; TCRdb keeps only in-frame clonotypes and omits some of them. The table includes around 33,000 clones, roughly nine tenths detected once. This receptor was taken from a female donor in good health, enrolled as a control in a pregnancy study. The source was peripheral blood, collected in the third trimester of pregnancy.

The CDR3 region is CASSPQDRVGTGELFF. The CDR3, as DNA: TGCGCCAGCAGCCCCCAGGACAGGGTTGGCACCGGGGAGCTGTTTTTT. This chain links TRBV4-3 with TRBJ2-2; 8 nucleotides align to TRBD1. This CDR3 has 16 residues. J was trimmed by 4 bases and V by 4 bases; bases with no gene match: 8. The germline CDR1 and CDR2 sequences are LGHNA and YSLEER.